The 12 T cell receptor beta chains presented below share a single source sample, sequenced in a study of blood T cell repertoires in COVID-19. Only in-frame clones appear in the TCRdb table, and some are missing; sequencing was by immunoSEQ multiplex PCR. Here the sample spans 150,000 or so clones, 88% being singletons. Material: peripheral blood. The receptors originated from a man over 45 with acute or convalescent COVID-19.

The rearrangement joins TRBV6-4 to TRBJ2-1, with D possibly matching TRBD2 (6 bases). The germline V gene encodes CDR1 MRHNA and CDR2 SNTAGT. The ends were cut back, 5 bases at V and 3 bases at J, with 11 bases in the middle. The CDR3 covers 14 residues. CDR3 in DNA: TGTGCCAGCAGTCCCGGGACTCACTACAATGAGCAGTTCTTC. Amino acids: CASSPGTHYNEQFF.

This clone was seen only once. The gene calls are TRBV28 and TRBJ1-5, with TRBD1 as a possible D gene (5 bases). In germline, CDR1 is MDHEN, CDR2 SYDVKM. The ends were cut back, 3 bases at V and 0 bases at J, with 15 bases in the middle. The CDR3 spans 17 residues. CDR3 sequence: CASSFVDSLSSNQPQHF. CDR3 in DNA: TGTGCCAGCAGTTTCGTCGACAGCCTCTCTAGCAATCAGCCCCAGCATTTT.

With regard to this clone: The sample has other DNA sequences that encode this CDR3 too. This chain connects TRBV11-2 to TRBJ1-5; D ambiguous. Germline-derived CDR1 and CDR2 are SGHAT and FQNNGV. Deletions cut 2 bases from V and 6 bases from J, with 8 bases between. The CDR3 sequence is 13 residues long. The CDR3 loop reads CASSLRGGQPQHF. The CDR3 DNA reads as TGTGCCAGCAGCTTACGGGGAGGTCAGCCCCAGCATTTT. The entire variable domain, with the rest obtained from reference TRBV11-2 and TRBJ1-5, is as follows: EAGVAQSPRYKIIEKRQSVAFWCNPISGHATLYWYQQILGQGPKLLIQFQNNGVVDDSQLPKDRFSAERLKGVDSTLKIQPAKLEDSAVYLCASSLRGGQPQHFGDGTRLSIL.

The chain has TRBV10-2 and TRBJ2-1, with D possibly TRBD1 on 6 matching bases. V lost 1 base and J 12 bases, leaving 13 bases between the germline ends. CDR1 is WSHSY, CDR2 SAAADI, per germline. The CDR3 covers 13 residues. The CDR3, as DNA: TGCGCCAGCAGTGAGTGGGCCGGACAGCCGCAGTTCTTC. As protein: CASSEWAGQPQFF.

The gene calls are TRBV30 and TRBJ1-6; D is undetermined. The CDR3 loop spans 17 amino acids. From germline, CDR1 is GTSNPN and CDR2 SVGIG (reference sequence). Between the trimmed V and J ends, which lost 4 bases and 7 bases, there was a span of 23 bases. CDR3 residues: CAWTLGESYSPNSPLHF. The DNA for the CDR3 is TGTGCCTGGACTTTGGGAGAGAGTTATTCCCCGAATTCACCCCTCCACTTT.

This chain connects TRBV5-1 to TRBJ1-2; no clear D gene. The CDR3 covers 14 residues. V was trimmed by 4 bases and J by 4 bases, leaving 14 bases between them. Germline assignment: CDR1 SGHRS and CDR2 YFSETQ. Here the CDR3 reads CASSNSYGSYGYTF. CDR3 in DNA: TGCGCCAGCAGCAACTCTTACGGGTCCTATGGCTACACCTTC.

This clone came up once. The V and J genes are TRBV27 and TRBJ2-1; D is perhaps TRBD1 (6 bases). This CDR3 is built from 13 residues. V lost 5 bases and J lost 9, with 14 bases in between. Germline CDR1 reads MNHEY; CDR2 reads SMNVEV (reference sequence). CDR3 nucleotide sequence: TGTGCCAGCAGTCCCACCCGCAGGGGTGAGCAGTTCTTC. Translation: CASSPTRRGEQFF.

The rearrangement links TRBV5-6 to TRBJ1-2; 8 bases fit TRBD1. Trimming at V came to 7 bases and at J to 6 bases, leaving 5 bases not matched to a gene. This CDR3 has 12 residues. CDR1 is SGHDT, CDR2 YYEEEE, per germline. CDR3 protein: CASRQGRDGYTF. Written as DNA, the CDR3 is TGTGCCAGCCGACAGGGGAGGGATGGCTACACCTTC. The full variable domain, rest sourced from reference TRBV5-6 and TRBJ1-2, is DAGVTQSPTHLIKTRGQQVTLRCSPKSGHDTVSWYQQALGQGPQFIFQYYEEEERQRGNFPDRFSGHQFPNYSSELNVNALLLGDSALYLCASRQGRDGYTFGSGTRLTVV.

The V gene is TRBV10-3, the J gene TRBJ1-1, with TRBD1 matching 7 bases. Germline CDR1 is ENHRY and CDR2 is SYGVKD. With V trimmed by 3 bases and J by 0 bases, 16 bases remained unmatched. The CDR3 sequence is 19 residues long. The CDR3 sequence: CAISDPGQKGPIMNTEAFF. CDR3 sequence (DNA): TGTGCCATCAGTGACCCGGGACAGAAAGGGCCTATAATGAACACTGAAGCTTTCTTT.

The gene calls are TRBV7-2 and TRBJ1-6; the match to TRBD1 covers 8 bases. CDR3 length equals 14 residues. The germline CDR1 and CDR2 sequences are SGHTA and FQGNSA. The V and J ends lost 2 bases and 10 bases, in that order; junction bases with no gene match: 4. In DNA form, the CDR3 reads TGTGCCAGCAGCTTACAGGGGGCTGGATCACCCCTCCACTTT. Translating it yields CASSLQGAGSPLHF.

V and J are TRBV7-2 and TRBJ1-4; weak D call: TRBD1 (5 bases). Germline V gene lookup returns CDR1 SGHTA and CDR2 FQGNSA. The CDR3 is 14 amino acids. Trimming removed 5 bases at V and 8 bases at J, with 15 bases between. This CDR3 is CASSPHRNPEKLFF. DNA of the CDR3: TGTGCCAGCAGCCCGCACAGGAATCCAGAAAAACTGTTTTTT.

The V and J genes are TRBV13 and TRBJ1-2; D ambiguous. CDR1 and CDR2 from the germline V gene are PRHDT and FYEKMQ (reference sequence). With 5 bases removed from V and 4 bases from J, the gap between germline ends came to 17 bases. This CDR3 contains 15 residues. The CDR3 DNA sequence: TGTGCCAGCAGCCCGCCGGAGCTTTTTCTCTATGGCTACACCTTC. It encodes CASSPPELFLYGYTF.